This TCR beta chain was identified during a study of T cells in Graves' hyperthyroidism and ophthalmopathy. TCR beta CDR3 sequences were amplified from RNA transcripts. TCR CDR3 underwent first-round RT-PCR with the HTBI primer set. TCRdb redid the calling of the multiplex PCR reads with MiXCR, one entry per CDR3 protein. The sample has around 240,000 distinct CDR3 sequences; approximately 16% are singletons. The germline V gene encodes CDR1 DFQATT and CDR2 SNEGSKA (reference sequence). There are 14 residues in the CDR3. Trimming cost V 5 bases and J 7 bases; bases outside gene matches: 9. This clonotype was recorded at least ten times. Investigators excluded patients with uncontrolled infection, other autoimmune disease, pregnancy or lactation.

This TCR derives from a woman younger than 35 with Graves' ophthalmopathy. The chain couples TRBV20-1 to TRBJ2-1; TRBD1 matches 9 bases. The sample consisted of blood. In DNA, the CDR3 is TGCAGTGCTCCCCGGACAGGGGATCAGAATGAGCAGTTCTTC. The encoded protein is CSAPRTGDQNEQFF.